This T cell receptor (beta chain) stems from a study of blood T cells in healthy people across ages. Primers used in a second PCR of about 6 to 11 cycles were a sample-barcoded 5' primer and a J-beta primer mix. TCRdb passed the 5' RACE reads through MiXCR, listing each CDR3 protein once. The data show approximately 1,100,000 distinct CDR3 sequences, over 35% seen once. Trimming removed 4 bases at V and 9 bases at J, with 11 bases between. This CDR3 has 12 amino acids. CDR1 is SGHTS, CDR2 YDEGEE, per germline. The rearrangement uses TRBV5-8 and TRBJ2-1; D ambiguous. The sequence derives from a woman in her sixties or seventies in good health. The sequencing sample was made of blood. In DNA, the CDR3 is TGTGCCAGCAGCCCGGGTTTTGGTGAGCAGTTCTTC. Protein: CASSPGFGEQFF.